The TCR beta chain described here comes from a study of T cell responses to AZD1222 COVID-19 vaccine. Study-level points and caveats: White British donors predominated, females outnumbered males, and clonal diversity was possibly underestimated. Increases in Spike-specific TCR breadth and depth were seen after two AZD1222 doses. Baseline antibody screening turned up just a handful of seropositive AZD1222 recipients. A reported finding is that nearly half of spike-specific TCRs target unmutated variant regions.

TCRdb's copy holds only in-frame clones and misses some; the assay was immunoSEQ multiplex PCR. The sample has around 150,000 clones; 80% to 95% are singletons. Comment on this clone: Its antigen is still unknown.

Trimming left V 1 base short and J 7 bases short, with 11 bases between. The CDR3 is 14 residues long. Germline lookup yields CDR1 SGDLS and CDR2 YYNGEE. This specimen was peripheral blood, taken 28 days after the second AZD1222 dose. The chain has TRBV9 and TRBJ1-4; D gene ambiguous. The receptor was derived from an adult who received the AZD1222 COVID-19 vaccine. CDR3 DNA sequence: TGTGCCAGCAGCGTAACGGCAGAACCTGAAAAACTGTTTTTT. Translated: CASSVTAEPEKLFF.